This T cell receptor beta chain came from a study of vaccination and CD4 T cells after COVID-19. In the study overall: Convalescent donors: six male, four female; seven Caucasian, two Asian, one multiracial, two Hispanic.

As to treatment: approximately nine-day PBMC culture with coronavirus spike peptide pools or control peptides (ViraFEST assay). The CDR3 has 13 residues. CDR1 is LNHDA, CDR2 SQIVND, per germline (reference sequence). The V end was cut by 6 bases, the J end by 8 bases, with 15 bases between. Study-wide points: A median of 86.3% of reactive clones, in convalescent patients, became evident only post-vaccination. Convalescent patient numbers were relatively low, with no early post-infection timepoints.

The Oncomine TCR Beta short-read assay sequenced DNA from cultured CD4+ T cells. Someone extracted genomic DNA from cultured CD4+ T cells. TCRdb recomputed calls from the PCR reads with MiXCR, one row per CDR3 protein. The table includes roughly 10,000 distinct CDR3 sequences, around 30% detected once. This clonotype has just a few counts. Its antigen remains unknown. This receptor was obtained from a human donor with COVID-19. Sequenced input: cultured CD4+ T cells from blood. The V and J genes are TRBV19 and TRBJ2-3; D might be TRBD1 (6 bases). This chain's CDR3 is CASSAQQGITQYF. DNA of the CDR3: TGTGCCAGTAGCGCCCAACAGGGTATTACGCAGTATTTT.